Presented here are 27 T cell receptor beta chains from one specimen sequenced in a study of T cell clones after liver transplantation. Sequenced by immunoSEQ multiplex PCR; TCRdb stores in-frame clones only, minus some. Of around 110,000 clones listed, 90% are singletons. Sequencing was performed on CD4+ T cells from blood, taken 12 months after liver transplant. The receptors originated from a human patient who received a liver transplant. The T cells may partly be graft donor cells.

The V and J genes are TRBV4-3 and TRBJ1-4, with TRBD1 as a possible D gene (5 bases). Trimming took 1 base from V and 1 from J, leaving 10 bases between them. The CDR3 length is 16 residues. The germline gives CDR1 LGHNA, CDR2 YSLEER. The CDR3 region has the DNA TGCGCCAGCAGCCAAGCAAACAGGCAAACTAATGAAAAACTGTTTTTT. It specifies CASSQANRQTNEKLFF.

The chain carries TRBV6-5 and TRBJ1-4, with a weak D call TRBD1 (5 bases). This CDR3 is built from 12 residues. Germline V gives CDR1 MNHEY, CDR2 SVGAGI. Trimming removed 6 bases at V and 4 bases at J, with 6 bases between. The CDR3, as DNA: TGTGCCAGCAGGCAGGGTAATGAAAAACTGTTTTTT. Translation: CASRQGNEKLFF.

The rearrangement links TRBV5-1 to TRBJ1-1; maybe TRBD1 (6 bases). With 4 bases removed from V and 9 bases from J, the gap between germline ends came to 16 bases. The germline CDR1 and CDR2 sequences are SGHRS and YFSETQ. This CDR3 has 13 residues. The CDR3 coding sequence is TGCGCCAGCAGCGGCGTAGGGGGACTCCAAGCTTTCTTT. The encoded protein is CASSGVGGLQAFF. The whole variable domain, filled in from reference TRBV5-1 and TRBJ1-1, reads KAGVTQTPRYLIKTRGQQVTLSCSPISGHRSVSWYQQTPGQGLQFLFEYFSETQRNKGNFPGRFSGRQFSNSRSEMNVSTLELGDSALYLCASSGVGGLQAFFGQGTRLTVV.

V and J are TRBV10-2 and TRBJ1-2; tentative D call: TRBD1 (6 bases). Germline CDR1 is WSHSY and CDR2 is SAAADI. V lost 4 bases, J lost 4 bases, and 10 bases lay in between. This CDR3 spans 13 amino acids. CDR3 loop: CASSAGTLYGYTF. The CDR3 region has the DNA TGCGCCAGCAGTGCTGGGACACTCTATGGCTACACCTTC.

This rearrangement joins TRBV2 to TRBJ2-2, with D unresolved. The CDR3 consists of 14 residues. CDR1 and CDR2 (germline): SNHLY, FYNNEI. V was shortened by 3 bases and J by 7 bases, with 12 bases between the two germline ends. CDR3 loop: CASSDLSWGGELFF. For the CDR3, the DNA is TGTGCCAGCAGTGATCTTAGCTGGGGCGGGGAGCTGTTTTTT.

This chain uses TRBV29-1 with TRBJ2-3; 8 nucleotides agree with TRBD1. Germline CDR1 reads SQVTM; CDR2 reads ANQGSEA. The CDR3 sequence is 15 residues long. Trimming at V came to 3 bases and at J to 1 base, leaving 6 bases not matched to a gene. The CDR3 here is CSVDPTGVGTDTQYF. In DNA, the CDR3 is TGCAGCGTTGACCCGACAGGGGTAGGCACAGATACGCAGTATTTT.

The chain links TRBV5-1 to TRBJ2-3; 11 bases are a match to TRBD2. CDR1 and CDR2 from the germline V gene are SGHRS and YFSETQ. The CDR3 consists of 15 residues. V was clipped by 4 bases and J by 4 bases; unmatched bases: 5. CDR3 residues: CASSKTSGKADTQYF. Written as DNA, the CDR3 is TGCGCCAGCAGCAAGACTAGCGGGAAAGCAGATACGCAGTATTTT.

CDR3 protein: CASSLSSLGGTDTQYF. In nucleotides, the CDR3 is TGTGCCAGCAGCCTCAGCTCCCTAGGGGGCACAGATACGCAGTATTTT. This rearrangement joins TRBV4-2 to TRBJ2-3; maybe TRBD1 (5 bases). The CDR3 totals 16 residues. Trimming removed 4 bases from V and 1 base from J, with 15 bases in between. Germline lookup yields CDR1 LGHNA and CDR2 YNFKEQ.

The chain joins TRBV5-1 to TRBJ2-5; unclear D gene. Per germline, CDR1 SGHRS and CDR2 YFSETQ. The CDR3 contains 13 residues. The germline V and J ends were trimmed by 4 bases and 3 bases, with 10 bases remaining between them. The CDR3: CASSVVREETQYF. CDR3 nucleotides: TGCGCCAGCAGCGTGGTTAGGGAAGAGACCCAGTACTTC. Supplemented by reference TRBV5-1 and TRBJ2-5, the full variable domain reads KAGVTQTPRYLIKTRGQQVTLSCSPISGHRSVSWYQQTPGQGLQFLFEYFSETQRNKGNFPGRFSGRQFSNSRSEMNVSTLELGDSALYLCASSVVREETQYFGPGTRLLVL.

This chain uses TRBV27 with TRBJ1-5; no clear D. Trimming cost V 5 bases and J 1 base, with 9 bases left between them. The germline CDR1 and CDR2 sequences are MNHEY and SMNVEV (reference sequence). CDR3 length: 14 residues. CDR3 sequence: CASSPLRSNQPQHF. CDR3 DNA: TGTGCCAGCAGTCCCTTGAGGAGCAATCAGCCCCAGCATTTT.

This chain joins TRBV5-1 and TRBJ2-2; the match to TRBD1 covers 10 bases. Germline-derived CDR1 and CDR2 are SGHRS and YFSETQ. V shed 4 bases and J 6 bases; nucleotides not matched to a gene: 3. This CDR3 spans 14 amino acids. CDR3 residues: CASSPGQGAGELFF. The CDR3 DNA follows: TGCGCCAGCAGCCCCGGACAGGGGGCCGGGGAGCTGTTTTTT.

V gene TRBV6-5 combines with J gene TRBJ1-1; D is unresolved. Germline V gene data show CDR1 as MNHEY and CDR2 as SVGAGI. Trimming stripped 4 bases from V and 8 bases from J, with 11 bases between. CDR3 length: 12 residues. The CDR3 reads CASSSLQREAFF. CDR3 nucleotides: TGTGCCAGCAGTTCCCTCCAGCGAGAAGCTTTCTTT.

The chain uses TRBV7-6 and TRBJ2-5; D is unclear. This CDR3 is 12 amino acids long. The germline CDR1 and CDR2 sequences are SGHVS and FNYEAQ. Trimming removed 0 bases at V and 4 bases at J, with 3 bases between. The CDR3 protein is CASSLALETQYF. CDR3 nucleotide sequence: TGTGCCAGCAGCTTAGCGCTAGAGACCCAGTACTTC.

V usage is TRBV30 and J usage is TRBJ2-7; TRBD1 agrees at 7 bases. The CDR3 has 16 amino acids. Germline V gene lookup returns CDR1 GTSNPN and CDR2 SVGIG (reference sequence). V lost 5 bases and J lost 0; bases outside the gene matches: 13. CDR3 region: CAWDPGTATGSYEQYF. In nucleotides, the CDR3 is TGTGCCTGGGACCCCGGGACAGCTACCGGCTCCTACGAGCAGTACTTC.

The rearrangement uses TRBV27 and TRBJ1-4; 8 positions agree with TRBD1. Germline values: CDR1 MNHEY, CDR2 SMNVEV (reference sequence). Trimming cost V 5 bases and J 8 bases; bases outside gene matches: 16. The CDR3 covers 17 residues. The CDR3 region is CASSLSAPGGLREKLFF. CDR3 DNA: TGTGCCAGCAGTCTGTCCGCCCCAGGGGGCCTACGGGAAAAACTGTTTTTT.

The chain uses TRBV27 and TRBJ2-3; maybe TRBD1 (5 bases). With 2 bases removed from V and 4 bases from J, the gap between germline ends came to 7 bases. The CDR3 is made up of 13 amino acids. The germline CDR1 and CDR2 sequences are MNHEY and SMNVEV (reference sequence). CDR3 DNA: TGTGCCAGCAGTTTACAGGGTCCAGATACGCAGTATTTT. It codes for CASSLQGPDTQYF.

This sequence joins TRBV6-1 and TRBJ2-7, with 9 bases that match TRBD1. With V trimmed by 4 bases and J by 9 bases, 7 bases remained unmatched. This CDR3 spans 13 amino acids. Germline assignment: CDR1 MNHNS and CDR2 SASEGT. The CDR3 reads CASSGGTGTAQYF. The CDR3 DNA is TGTGCCAGCAGTGGCGGGACAGGGACGGCGCAGTACTTC.

The CDR3 DNA sequence: TGTGCCACCTCCCTCCAGGGTTCGCAGTACTTC. This codes for CATSLQGSQYF. The chain carries TRBV6-6 and TRBJ2-7, with D perhaps matching TRBD1 (5 bases). The germline V and J ends were trimmed by 10 bases and 9 bases, with 16 bases remaining between them. Germline V CDR1 and CDR2: MNHNY, SVGAGI (reference sequence). The CDR3 covers 11 residues.

The chain is built from TRBV5-1 and TRBJ2-4, with 8 bases identical to TRBD1. Per the germline V gene, CDR1 is SGHRS and CDR2 is YFSETQ. The junction had 5 bases not matched to a gene; V was cut back by 3 bases and J by 9 bases. The CDR3 spans 13 residues. The DNA of the CDR3 is TGCGCCAGCAGCTCCGACAGGGGAGGCATTCAGTACTTC. Amino acids: CASSSDRGGIQYF.

The chain employs TRBV28 and TRBJ2-5, with a possible D match to TRBD1 (6 bases). The germline V gene has CDR1 MDHEN and CDR2 SYDVKM. CDR3 length equals 12 residues. V lost 6 bases and J 4 bases, leaving 9 bases between the germline ends. The CDR3 region is CASRTGTETQYF. DNA of the CDR3: TGTGCCAGCAGGACAGGTACAGAGACCCAGTACTTC.

CDR3 nucleotide sequence: TGCGCCAGCAGCCGCGGACAGGGTTACGAGCAGTACTTC. Translating it yields CASSRGQGYEQYF. The chain is built from TRBV4-3 and TRBJ2-7, with 8 positions matching TRBD1. With V trimmed by 4 bases and J by 4 bases, 3 bases remained unmatched. The CDR3 has 13 amino acids. CDR1 is LGHNA and CDR2 is YSLEER in the germline V gene.

V gene TRBV5-1 combines with J gene TRBJ2-5; 7 nucleotides align to TRBD1. The CDR3 is 14 residues long. The ends lost 2 bases at V and 2 bases at J; junction bases unmatched: 3. CDR1 and CDR2 (germline): SGHRS, YFSETQ. For the CDR3, the DNA is TGCGCCAGCAGCTTCGAGACAGGGCAAGAGACCCAGTACTTC. This codes for CASSFETGQETQYF.

The rearrangement links TRBV11-3 to TRBJ2-5; 10 bases agree with TRBD2. Germline-derived CDR1 and CDR2 are SGHNT and YENEEA. J gave up 3 bases and V 1 base, and 11 bases lay outside the gene matches. This CDR3 has 18 residues. CDR3 loop: CASSLGLSGRLTKETQYF. As DNA, the CDR3 is TGTGCCAGCAGCTTAGGTCTTAGCGGGAGGCTAACCAAAGAGACCCAGTACTTC. Drawing the rest from reference TRBV11-3 and TRBJ2-5, the complete variable domain is EAGVVQSPRYKIIEKKQPVAFWCNPISGHNTLYWYLQNLGQGPELLIRYENEEAVDDSQLPKDRFSAERLKGVDSTLKIQPAELGDSAVYLCASSLGLSGRLTKETQYFGPGTRLLVL.

This chain connects TRBV6-1 to TRBJ1-2; D is undetermined. Trimming removed 7 bases from V and 3 bases from J, with 12 bases in between. This CDR3 has 13 residues. The V gene's germline CDR1 is MNHNS and CDR2 SASEGT. CDR3 residues: CASTSSGDYGYTF. DNA for the CDR3: TGTGCCAGCACTTCGTCAGGAGACTATGGCTACACCTTC.

The chain uses TRBV27 and TRBJ2-1; TRBD1 matches at 7 bases. The V and J ends lost 5 bases and 11 bases, in that order; junction bases with no gene match: 6. Germline V gives CDR1 MNHEY, CDR2 SMNVEV (reference sequence). The CDR3 contains 12 residues. CDR3 sequence: CASSDPGQKQFF. CDR3 in DNA: TGTGCCAGCAGTGATCCGGGACAGAAGCAGTTCTTC.

The genes are TRBV29-1 and TRBJ2-3, with a possible D match to TRBD2 (5 bases). V was cut by 8 bases and J by 3 bases, with 12 bases left in between. The CDR3 sequence is 12 residues long. Germline V lookup: CDR1 SQVTM, CDR2 ANQGSEA. CDR3 in amino acids: CSSTRGTDTQYF. The CDR3 coding sequence is TGCAGCTCAACTCGGGGTACAGATACGCAGTATTTT.

The V call is TRBV6-5, the J call TRBJ2-7, with 7 bases identical to TRBD1. The CDR3 sequence is 13 residues long. Losses at the gene ends were 6 bases for V and 5 bases for J; bases not matched to a gene: 7. The germline V gene encodes CDR1 MNHEY and CDR2 SVGAGI. The CDR3 loop reads CASRLDRVHEQYF. The CDR3 nucleotides are TGTGCCAGCAGGCTAGACAGGGTACACGAGCAGTACTTC.